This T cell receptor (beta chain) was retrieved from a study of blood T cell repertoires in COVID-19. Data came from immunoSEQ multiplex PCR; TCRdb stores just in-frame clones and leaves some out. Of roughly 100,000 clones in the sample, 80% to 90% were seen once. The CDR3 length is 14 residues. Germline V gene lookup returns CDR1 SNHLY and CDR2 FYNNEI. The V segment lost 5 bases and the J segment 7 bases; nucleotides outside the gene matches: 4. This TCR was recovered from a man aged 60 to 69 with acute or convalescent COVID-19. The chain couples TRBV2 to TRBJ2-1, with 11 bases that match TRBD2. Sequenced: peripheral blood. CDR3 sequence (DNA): TGTGCCAGCAGTACCCCTAGCGGGGGGAATGAGCAGTTCTTC. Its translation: CASSTPSGGNEQFF.